The 23 T cell receptor beta chains presented below share a single source sample, sequenced in a study of radiation and T cells in renal cell carcinoma. Time point: blood 4 weeks post-SBRT, at nephrectomy. Regarding treatment: 15 Gy SBRT to primary tumor, nephrectomy 4 weeks later. Assay: immunoSEQ multiplex PCR; the TCRdb copy retains only in-frame clones and omits some. The sample lists around 100,000 clones, approximately 80% occurring once. Here the sequenced sample was blood, taken from a patient whose treatment included radiotherapy and nephrectomy. These receptors originate from a man in his 60s with renal cell carcinoma.

This clone has more than one count but fewer than ten. V usage is TRBV29-1 and J usage is TRBJ2-5, with D perhaps matching TRBD2 (6 bases). Germline CDR1 and CDR2: SQVTM and ANQGSEA. The CDR3 contains 12 residues. Trimming stripped 4 bases from V and 4 bases from J, with 10 bases between. CDR3 sequence reads: CSVVFGGETQYF. The CDR3 nucleotides read TGCAGCGTTGTTTTCGGGGGAGAGACCCAGTACTTC.

V gene TRBV7-6 combines with J gene TRBJ2-3; D unclear. The CDR3 is 15 amino acids. Trimming left V 4 bases short and J 1 base short, with 12 bases between. Germline V CDR1 and CDR2: SGHVS, FNYEAQ. CDR3 residues: CASSSLQRRTDTQYF. The DNA for the CDR3 is TGTGCCAGCAGCTCCTTGCAGCGACGCACAGATACGCAGTATTTT. Combining the CDR3 with reference TRBV7-6 and TRBJ2-3 gives the whole variable domain GAGVSQSPRYKVTKRGQDVALRCDPISGHVSLYWYRQALGQGPEFLTYFNYEAQQDKSGLPNDRFSAERPEGSISTLTIQRTEQRDSAMYRCASSSLQRRTDTQYFGPGTRLTVL.

V and J are TRBV15 and TRBJ2-5, with D uncertain. V was trimmed by 0 bases and J by 5 bases, leaving 7 bases between them. This CDR3 spans 13 amino acids. Germline CDR1 and CDR2: LNHNV and YYDKDF (reference sequence). CDR3 region: CATSREARETQYF. The CDR3 coding sequence is TGTGCCACCAGCAGAGAAGCCAGGGAGACCCAGTACTTC.

The J gene is TRBJ1-1, the V gene TRBV19; D possibly corresponds to TRBD1 (5 bases). V was shortened by 9 bases and J by 2 bases, with 13 bases between the two germline ends. Germline V CDR1 and CDR2: LNHDA, SQIVND (reference sequence). This CDR3 has 13 amino acids. This chain's CDR3 is CASLGTGNTEAFF. As DNA, the CDR3 is TGTGCCAGCCTAGGGACGGGAAACACTGAAGCTTTCTTT.

The chain links TRBV5-1 to TRBJ2-1, with D possibly TRBD2 on 5 matching bases. Per germline, CDR1 SGHRS and CDR2 YFSETQ. Trimming took 0 bases from V and 0 from J, leaving 13 bases between them. There are 17 residues in the CDR3. The CDR3 sequence: CASSLAGVPYSYNEQFF. The CDR3 nucleotides are TGCGCCAGCAGCTTGGCCGGGGTACCTTACTCCTACAATGAGCAGTTCTTC. Combining the CDR3 with reference TRBV5-1 and TRBJ2-1 gives the whole variable domain KAGVTQTPRYLIKTRGQQVTLSCSPISGHRSVSWYQQTPGQGLQFLFEYFSETQRNKGNFPGRFSGRQFSNSRSEMNVSTLELGDSALYLCASSLAGVPYSYNEQFFGPGTRLTVL.

V and J are TRBV5-5 and TRBJ2-7; D may be TRBD2 (5 bases). Trimming cost V 5 bases and J 4 bases, with 16 bases left between them. This CDR3 has 14 amino acids. Germline CDR1 SGHKS, CDR2 YYEKEE (reference sequence). The CDR3 nucleotides read TGTGCCAGCAGGACTATAGCAGGACTTTACGAGCAGTACTTC. It codes for CASRTIAGLYEQYF. The complete variable domain, with remaining parts taken from reference TRBV5-5 and TRBJ2-7, reads DAGVTQSPTHLIKTRGQQVTLRCSPISGHKSVSWYQQVLGQGPQFIFQYYEKEERGRGNFPDRFSARQFPNYSSELNVNALLLGDSALYLCASRTIAGLYEQYFGPGTRLTVT.

The chain has TRBV10-2 and TRBJ2-1, with a tentative D call TRBD2 (6 bases). This CDR3 comprises 13 residues. Germline V lookup: CDR1 WSHSY, CDR2 SAAADI. V shed 8 bases and J shed 5 bases, with 13 bases lying between them. In DNA, the CDR3 is TGCGCCAGCGATGCAGGAGGGGACAATGAGCAGTTCTTC. Residues: CASDAGGDNEQFF.

The chain is built from TRBV5-6 and TRBJ2-1, with TRBD1 as a possible D gene (5 bases). Trimming stripped 2 bases from V and 5 bases from J, with 14 bases between. Germline-derived CDR1 and CDR2 are SGHDT and YYEEEE. The CDR3 consists of 15 residues. DNA for the CDR3: TGTGCCAGCAGCTTTCAGACAGCCCCCAACAATGAGCAGTTCTTC. Translation gives CASSFQTAPNNEQFF.

This chain connects TRBV19 to TRBJ1-1; 10 bases match TRBD1. There are 18 residues in the CDR3. Losses at the gene ends were 9 bases for V and 0 bases for J; bases not matched to a gene: 16. CDR1 and CDR2 from the germline V gene are LNHDA and SQIVND (reference sequence). CDR3 sequence (DNA): TGTGCCAGCCGTGCCCCCGGGACAGGGGTCTTTATGAACACTGAAGCTTTCTTT. It codes for CASRAPGTGVFMNTEAFF.

Only one count was recorded for this clone. The V and J genes are TRBV6-1 and TRBJ2-7; tentative D call: TRBD1 (5 bases). This CDR3 is built from 15 residues. Germline values: CDR1 MNHNS, CDR2 SASEGT. The ends were cut back, 2 bases at V and 3 bases at J, with 14 bases in the middle. The CDR3 DNA sequence: TGTGCCAGCAGTGAATTTTGGGGCTTGGGCTACGAGCAGTACTTC. It encodes CASSEFWGLGYEQYF.

The J gene is TRBJ2-7, the V gene TRBV28; no clear D gene. The germline V gene has CDR1 MDHEN and CDR2 SYDVKM. V lost 5 bases and J 9 bases, leaving 17 bases between the germline ends. The CDR3 is 13 residues long. This CDR3 is CASSPPSVPRQYF. The DNA of the CDR3 is TGTGCCAGCAGTCCGCCCAGTGTTCCTCGGCAGTACTTC.

The rearrangement uses TRBV7-2 and TRBJ2-1; 8 bases line up with TRBD1. Germline assignment: CDR1 SGHTA and CDR2 FQGNSA. V dropped 4 bases and J dropped 4; count of bases not matched to a gene: 3. This CDR3 comprises 14 residues. The CDR3 bases are TGTGCCAGCAGCTCAACAGGGGGATACAATGAGCAGTTCTTC. This sequence encodes CASSSTGGYNEQFF.

V usage is TRBV30 and J usage is TRBJ2-7; unclear D gene. The ends were cut back, 2 bases at V and 0 bases at J, with 5 bases in the middle. The germline gives CDR1 GTSNPN, CDR2 SVGIG (reference sequence). CDR3 size: 12 residues. In DNA, the CDR3 is TGTGCCTGGAGTCCCTTCTCCTACGAGCAGTACTTC. This sequence encodes CAWSPFSYEQYF.

The chain carries TRBV4-3 and TRBJ2-2, with D unresolved. Germline lookup yields CDR1 LGHNA and CDR2 YSLEER. The V end lost 0 bases, the J end lost 6 bases, and 11 bases lay between the germline ends. The CDR3 extends over 15 amino acids. CDR3: CASSQELRVPGELFF. As DNA, the CDR3 is TGCGCCAGCAGCCAAGAGCTCCGGGTTCCCGGGGAGCTGTTTTTT.

Note on this clone: Other DNA sequences in this specimen translate into the identical CDR3. V gene TRBV5-1 combines with J gene TRBJ2-7; D is uncertain. Germline V CDR1 and CDR2: SGHRS, YFSETQ. The CDR3 loop spans 14 amino acids. Trimming cost V 2 bases and J 2 bases, with 11 bases left between them. The DNA of the CDR3 is TGCGCCAGCAGCTTTTTAGGCGGAACCTACGAGCAGTACTTC. Translating gives CASSFLGGTYEQYF.

The genes are TRBV28 and TRBJ1-5; D possibly corresponds to TRBD1 (5 bases). CDR1 MDHEN and CDR2 SYDVKM come from the germline V gene. There are 17 residues in the CDR3. The V end lost 3 bases, the J end lost 3 bases, and 18 bases lay between the germline ends. The CDR3 nucleotides read TGTGCCAGCAGTTTTATGATTCAGGGAGACGTCAATCAGCCCCAGCATTTT. As protein: CASSFMIQGDVNQPQHF.

The genes are TRBV9 and TRBJ2-6; D uncertain. Germline V gene data show CDR1 as SGDLS and CDR2 as YYNGEE. The CDR3 is 16 residues long. The germline V and J ends were trimmed by 4 bases and 1 base, with 12 bases remaining between them. CDR3 in amino acids: CASSPDDHSGANVLTF. CDR3 coding DNA: TGTGCCAGCAGCCCGGACGACCATTCTGGGGCCAACGTCCTGACTTTC.

V is TRBV4-1 and J is TRBJ2-1, with 11 bases matching TRBD2. The length of the CDR3 is 16 residues. From germline, CDR1 is MGHRA and CDR2 YSYEKL. J was trimmed by 2 bases and V by 4 bases; bases with no gene match: 4. CDR3 sequence reads: CASSPRGLAAYNEQFF. DNA for the CDR3: TGCGCCAGCAGCCCGAGGGGACTAGCGGCCTACAATGAGCAGTTCTTC.

The chain recombines TRBV4-1 with TRBJ2-7, with 12 bases identical to TRBD2. V was pared by 4 bases and J by 9 bases, with 10 bases of the junction left unmatched. The CDR3 spans 15 residues. Germline CDR1 reads MGHRA; CDR2 reads YSYEKL. The CDR3 is CASSPMTSGRKVQYF. CDR3 bases: TGCGCCAGCAGCCCAATGACTAGCGGGAGAAAGGTGCAGTACTTC.

This clone was detected once. V usage is TRBV11-2 and J usage is TRBJ2-1, with D uncertain. This CDR3 is 15 amino acids long. Trimming stripped 5 bases from V and 1 base from J, with 12 bases between. Germline V gene lookup returns CDR1 SGHAT and CDR2 FQNNGV. The CDR3 protein is CASSERFSSYNEQFF. DNA for the CDR3: TGTGCCAGCAGCGAGCGATTTAGTTCCTACAATGAGCAGTTCTTC.

The V call is TRBV5-6, the J call TRBJ2-5; TRBD2 matches at 9 bases. The V and J ends lost 9 bases and 4 bases, in that order; junction bases with no gene match: 16. Germline CDR1 reads SGHDT; CDR2 reads YYEEEE. The length of the CDR3 is 16 residues. The CDR3 coding sequence is TGTGCCACCCCATCGACTAGCGGACAAGGAGGAGAGACCCAGTACTTC. Translating it yields CATPSTSGQGGETQYF.

CDR3 sequence reads: CASSLLGQPTSYNEQFF. The CDR3 DNA is TGTGCCAGCAGCTTGTTAGGACAGCCAACTTCCTACAATGAGCAGTTCTTC. The J gene is TRBJ2-1, the V gene TRBV5-6; TRBD1 might be the D (6 bases). The CDR3 covers 17 residues. The V end lost 1 base, the J end lost 1 base, and 15 bases lay between the germline ends. Per the germline V gene, CDR1 is SGHDT and CDR2 is YYEEEE. Complete variable domain (other parts from reference TRBV5-6 and TRBJ2-1): DAGVTQSPTHLIKTRGQQVTLRCSPKSGHDTVSWYQQALGQGPQFIFQYYEEEERQRGNFPDRFSGHQFPNYSSELNVNALLLGDSALYLCASSLLGQPTSYNEQFFGPGTRLTVL.

The V and J genes are TRBV5-1 and TRBJ2-3; no definite D call. Trimming took 1 base from V and 2 from J, leaving 5 bases between them. Germline V gives CDR1 SGHRS, CDR2 YFSETQ. The CDR3 covers 13 residues. The CDR3 reads CASSLSDTDTQYF. In DNA, the CDR3 is TGCGCCAGCAGCTTGTCGGACACAGATACGCAGTATTTT.